The 19 T cell receptor beta chains below come from one sample, sequenced in a study of blood T cell repertoires in COVID-19. Assay: immunoSEQ multiplex PCR; the TCRdb copy retains only in-frame clones and omits some. The repertoire holds about 80,000 clones, about 82% seen once, with roughly 9.3% in the top ten. Specimen: peripheral blood. Every receptor here comes from a man between 50 and 59 years old with COVID-19, enrolled during active disease.

This clone was observed a single time. CDR3: CASSSDDGYNSPLHF. CDR3 nucleotide sequence: TGCGCCAGCAGCTCGGATGACGGGTATAATTCACCCCTCCACTTT. This chain connects TRBV5-1 to TRBJ1-6; D call uncertain. Germline lookup yields CDR1 SGHRS and CDR2 YFSETQ. V lost 3 bases to trimming and J lost 4 bases, with 11 bases between them. The CDR3 has 15 residues.

J is TRBJ2-2 and V is TRBV5-1, with 13 bases matching TRBD2. Germline V gives CDR1 SGHRS, CDR2 YFSETQ. V lost 4 bases and J lost 1; bases outside the gene matches: 1. This CDR3 has 16 amino acids. CDR3 nucleotides: TGCGCCAGCAGCGGGACTAGCGGGAAGAACACCGGGGAGCTGTTTTTT. The encoded protein is CASSGTSGKNTGELFF.

In its sample, this clone was seen many times. The J gene is TRBJ1-2, the V gene TRBV10-1; D unresolved. This CDR3 is 14 amino acids long. Germline loops: CDR1 WNHNN, CDR2 SYGVQD (reference sequence). Trimming cost V 0 bases and J 2 bases, with 7 bases left between them. The CDR3 region is CASSESGENYGYTF. CDR3 nucleotide sequence: TGCGCCAGCAGTGAGTCCGGGGAGAACTATGGCTACACCTTC.

The J gene is TRBJ1-5, the V gene TRBV24-1; 10 positions agree with TRBD1. V was clipped by 7 bases and J by 6 bases; unmatched bases: 11. This CDR3 has 16 residues. Germline V gene lookup returns CDR1 KGHDR and CDR2 SFDVKD. The CDR3 region is CATSARQGASVQPQHF. The CDR3 DNA sequence: TGTGCCACCAGCGCCAGACAGGGGGCATCCGTTCAGCCCCAGCATTTT.

The rearrangement joins TRBV30 to TRBJ1-2; 7 nucleotides match TRBD1. This CDR3 has 14 residues. The germline V gene has CDR1 GTSNPN and CDR2 SVGIG (reference sequence). J was trimmed by 8 bases and V by 8 bases; bases with no gene match: 17. CDR3 in amino acids: CAIKLGQVRRGYTF. CDR3 nucleotides: TGTGCCATAAAACTTGGACAGGTCCGGAGGGGCTACACCTTC. The full variable domain, with the rest looked up from reference TRBV30 and TRBJ1-2, is SQTIHQWPATLVQPVGSPLSLECTVEGTSNPNLYWYRQAAGRGLQLLFYSVGIGQISSEVPQNLSASRPQDRQFILSSKKLLLSDSGFYLCAIKLGQVRRGYTFGSGTRLTVV.

V and J are TRBV24-1 and TRBJ2-1; no reliable D call. The germline gives CDR1 KGHDR, CDR2 SFDVKD. The CDR3 runs 12 residues. V lost 1 base, J lost 6 bases, and 3 bases lay in between. The CDR3: CATSDFSNEQFF. CDR3 DNA sequence: TGTGCCACCAGTGATTTCAGCAATGAGCAGTTCTTC.

Here the CDR3 DNA reads TGTGCCACCCAACCCGGGAACCAGGGAAACACCATATATTTT. Translation: CATQPGNQGNTIYF. This chain connects TRBV28 to TRBJ1-3, with unresolved D. There are 14 residues in the CDR3. Trimming removed 10 bases at V and 4 bases at J, with 17 bases between. The V gene's germline CDR1 is MDHEN and CDR2 SYDVKM.

V and J are TRBV24-1 and TRBJ2-7; weak D call: TRBD2 (6 bases). CDR1 is KGHDR, CDR2 SFDVKD, per germline. The CDR3 contains 15 residues. Trimming left V 5 bases short and J 4 bases short, with 17 bases between. CDR3 amino acids: CATSGSGTGVYEQYF. DNA for the CDR3: TGTGCCACCAGTGGTTCCGGGACTGGTGTATACGAGCAGTACTTC.

The chain employs TRBV18 and TRBJ2-5, with 10 bases identical to TRBD1. The CDR3 is made up of 15 amino acids. In germline, CDR1 is KGHSH, CDR2 LQKENI. The junction had 5 bases not matched to a gene; V was cut back by 3 bases and J by 4 bases. The CDR3 DNA reads TGTGCCAGCTCACCTAAGACAGGGGGCGGAGAGACCCAGTACTTC. Its translation: CASSPKTGGGETQYF.

This clone was detected once. The chain links TRBV2 to TRBJ2-2; tentative D call: TRBD2 (5 bases). CDR1 SNHLY and CDR2 FYNNEI come from the germline V gene. Deletions cut 4 bases from V and 0 bases from J, with 9 bases between. The CDR3 totals 15 residues. This chain's CDR3 is CASSVGAANTGELFF. For the CDR3, the DNA is TGTGCCAGCAGTGTGGGAGCGGCGAACACCGGGGAGCTGTTTTTT.

This chain joins TRBV5-5 and TRBJ2-7, with D perhaps TRBD1 (6 bases). CDR1 SGHKS and CDR2 YYEKEE come from the germline V gene (reference sequence). V dropped 8 bases and J dropped 3 bases, with 12 bases sitting between them. This CDR3 has 12 residues. CDR3 region: CARADRIYEQYF. CDR3 in DNA: TGTGCCAGAGCGGACAGAATCTACGAGCAGTACTTC.

The J gene is TRBJ1-1, the V gene TRBV20-1; D gene uncertain. CDR1 and CDR2 (germline): DFQATT, SNEGSKA (reference sequence). The CDR3 contains 10 residues. With 6 bases removed from V and 8 bases from J, the gap between germline ends came to 10 bases. CDR3: CSANTREAFF. DNA of the CDR3: TGCAGTGCAAATACTCGGGAAGCTTTCTTT.

This CDR3 reads CASSYLGEGLGEQFF. Here the CDR3 DNA reads TGTGCCAGCTCCTACTTGGGGGAGGGCCTCGGGGAGCAGTTCTTC. The genes are TRBV18 and TRBJ2-1, with 7 bases matching TRBD2. Losses at the gene ends were 6 bases for V and 10 bases for J; bases not matched to a gene: 15. Germline V gene data show CDR1 as KGHSH and CDR2 as LQKENI. The CDR3 spans 15 residues.

The genes are TRBV7-2 and TRBJ1-6; tentatively, D is TRBD1 (6 bases). The CDR3 extends over 14 amino acids. V lost 2 bases, J lost 9 bases, and 11 bases lay in between. CDR1 and CDR2 (germline): SGHTA, FQGNSA. The CDR3 protein is CASSLLTDSSPLHF. The CDR3 DNA is TGTGCCAGCAGCTTACTGACGGACAGTTCACCCCTCCACTTT.

A few counts support this clone. The chain is built from TRBV2 and TRBJ2-7, with 9 bases identical to TRBD2. The CDR3 is 15 residues long. Trimming took 7 bases from V and 1 from J; bases not matched to a gene: 8. Germline values: CDR1 SNHLY, CDR2 FYNNEI. The CDR3 here is CASTVAGGRSYEQYF. For the CDR3, the DNA is TGTGCCAGCACTGTGGCGGGAGGGCGGTCCTACGAGCAGTACTTC.

The chain recombines TRBV7-3 with TRBJ2-3; TRBD1 is a possible D gene (6 bases). Germline CDR1 and CDR2: SGHTA and FQGTGA. CDR3 length equals 15 residues. V lost 5 bases to trimming and J lost 1 base, with 13 bases between them. The CDR3 DNA sequence: TGTGCCAGCAGCCTTTGGACAGTCGGCACAGATACGCAGTATTTT. Translated, it gives CASSLWTVGTDTQYF.

J is TRBJ1-4 and V is TRBV9; 12 bases are a match to TRBD1. With 3 bases clipped from V and 9 bases from J, the junction kept 6 bases outside the gene matches. The germline V gene encodes CDR1 SGDLS and CDR2 YYNGEE. The CDR3 extends over 15 amino acids. Here the CDR3 DNA reads TGTGCCAGCAGCGGAGAGGGACAGGGGGCCAAAAAACTGTTTTTT. This encodes CASSGEGQGAKKLFF.

The rearrangement joins TRBV20-1 to TRBJ2-1; D may be TRBD1 (5 bases). Trimming cost V 7 bases and J 8 bases, with 12 bases left between them. Germline CDR1 reads DFQATT; CDR2 reads SNEGSKA (reference sequence). The CDR3 is 11 residues long. The CDR3 DNA is TGCAGTGTGATCAGGGTCTATGAGCAGTTCTTC. It specifies CSVIRVYEQFF.

The chain links TRBV28 to TRBJ1-1, with D possibly matching TRBD1 (5 bases). This CDR3 is built from 14 residues. Germline loops: CDR1 MDHEN, CDR2 SYDVKM. Trimming cost V 7 bases and J 1 base, with 13 bases left between them. The DNA for the CDR3 is TGTGCCAGCACCCAACCCGGACAGAACACTGAAGCTTTCTTT. Protein: CASTQPGQNTEAFF. Drawing the rest from reference TRBV28 and TRBJ1-1, the complete variable domain is DVKVTQSSRYLVKRTGEKVFLECVQDMDHENMFWYRQDPGLGLRLIYFSYDVKMKEKGDIPEGYSVSREKKERFSLILESASTNQTSMYLCASTQPGQNTEAFFGQGTRLTVV.